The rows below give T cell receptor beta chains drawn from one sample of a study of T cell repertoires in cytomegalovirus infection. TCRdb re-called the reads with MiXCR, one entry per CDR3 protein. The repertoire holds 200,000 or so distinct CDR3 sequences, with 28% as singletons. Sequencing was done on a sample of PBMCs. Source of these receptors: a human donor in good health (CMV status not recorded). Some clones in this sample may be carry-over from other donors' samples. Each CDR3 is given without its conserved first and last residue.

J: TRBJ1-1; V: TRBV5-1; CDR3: ASSRDRPGAEAF
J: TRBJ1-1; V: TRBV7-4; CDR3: ASSTPDRDNTEAF
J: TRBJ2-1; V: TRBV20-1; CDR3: SATSSSGGYYNEQF
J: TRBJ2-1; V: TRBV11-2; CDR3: ASSSPGAGAYNEQF
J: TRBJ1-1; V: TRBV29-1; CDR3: SAGQGGNTEAF
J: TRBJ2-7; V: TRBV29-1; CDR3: SASLAPQGYEQY
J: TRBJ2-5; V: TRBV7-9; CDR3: ACGFGGAETQY
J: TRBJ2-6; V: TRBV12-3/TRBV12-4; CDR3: ASSRRTAGANVLT
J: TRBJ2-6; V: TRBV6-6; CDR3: ASSYRTGGIPSGANVLT
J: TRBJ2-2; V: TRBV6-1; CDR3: ASSRDRQAGELF
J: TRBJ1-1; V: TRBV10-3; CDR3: AISESGPAGAEAF
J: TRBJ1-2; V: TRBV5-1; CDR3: ASSLGVNGYT
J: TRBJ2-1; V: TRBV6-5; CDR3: ASSYSRDEQF
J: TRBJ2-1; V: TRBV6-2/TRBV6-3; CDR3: ASSRTSGGEQF